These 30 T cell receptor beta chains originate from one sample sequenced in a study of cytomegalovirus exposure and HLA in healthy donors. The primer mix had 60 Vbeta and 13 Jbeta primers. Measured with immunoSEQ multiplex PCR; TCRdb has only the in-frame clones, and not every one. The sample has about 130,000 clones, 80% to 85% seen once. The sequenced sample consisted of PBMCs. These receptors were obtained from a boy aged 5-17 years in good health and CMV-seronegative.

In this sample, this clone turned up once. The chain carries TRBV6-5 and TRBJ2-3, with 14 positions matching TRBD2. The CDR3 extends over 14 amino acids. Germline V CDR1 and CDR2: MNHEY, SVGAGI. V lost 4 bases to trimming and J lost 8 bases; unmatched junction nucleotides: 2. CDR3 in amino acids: CASSSGTSGSTQYF. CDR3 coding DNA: TGTGCCAGCAGTTCTGGGACTAGCGGGAGTACGCAGTATTTT.

The CDR3 sequence: CASSLRAQETQYF. DNA of the CDR3: TGCGCCAGCAGCCTGAGAGCGCAAGAGACCCAGTACTTC. The genes are TRBV4-1 and TRBJ2-5; D not certain. Per germline, CDR1 MGHRA and CDR2 YSYEKL. This CDR3 is built from 13 residues. Trimming shortened V by 4 bases and J by 2 bases, and 8 bases separated the two germline ends.

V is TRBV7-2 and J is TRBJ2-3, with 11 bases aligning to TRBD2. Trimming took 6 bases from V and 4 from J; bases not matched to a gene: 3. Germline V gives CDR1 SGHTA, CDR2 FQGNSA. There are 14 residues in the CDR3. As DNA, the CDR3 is TGTGCCAGCAGTAGGGGACTAGCGGCAGATACGCAGTATTTT. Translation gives CASSRGLAADTQYF.

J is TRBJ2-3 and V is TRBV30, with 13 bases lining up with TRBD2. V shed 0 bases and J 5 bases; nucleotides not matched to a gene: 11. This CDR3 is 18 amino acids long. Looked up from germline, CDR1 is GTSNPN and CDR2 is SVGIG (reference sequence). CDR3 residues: CAWSVRVRTSGSIDTQYF. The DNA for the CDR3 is TGTGCCTGGAGTGTACGCGTCCGGACTAGCGGGAGTATAGATACGCAGTATTTT.

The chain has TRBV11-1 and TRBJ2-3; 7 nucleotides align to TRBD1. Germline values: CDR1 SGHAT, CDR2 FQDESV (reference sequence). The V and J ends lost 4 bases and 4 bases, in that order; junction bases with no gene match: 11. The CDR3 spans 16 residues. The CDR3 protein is CASSSRTGPRSDTQYF. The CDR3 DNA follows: TGTGCCAGCAGCTCACGGACAGGACCCCGCTCAGATACGCAGTATTTT.

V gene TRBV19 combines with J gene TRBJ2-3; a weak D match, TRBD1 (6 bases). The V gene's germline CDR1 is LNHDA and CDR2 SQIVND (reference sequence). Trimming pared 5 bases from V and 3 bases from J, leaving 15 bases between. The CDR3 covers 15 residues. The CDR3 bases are TGTGCCAGTAGTGATACAGGGTTTAGGACAGATACGCAGTATTTT. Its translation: CASSDTGFRTDTQYF.

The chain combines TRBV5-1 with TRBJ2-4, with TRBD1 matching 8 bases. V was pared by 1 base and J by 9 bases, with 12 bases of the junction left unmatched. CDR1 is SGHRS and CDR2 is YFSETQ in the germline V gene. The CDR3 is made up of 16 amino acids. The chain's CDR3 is CASSLTQGQVRSIQYF. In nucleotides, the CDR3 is TGCGCCAGCAGCTTGACCCAGGGACAGGTTAGGAGCATTCAGTACTTC.

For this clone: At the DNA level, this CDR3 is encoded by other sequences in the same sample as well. CDR3 residues: CASSYGGGTEAFF. CDR3 in DNA: TGTGCCAGCAGTTACGGGGGCGGCACTGAAGCTTTCTTT. The V gene is TRBV6-5, the J gene TRBJ1-1; the D gene is possibly TRBD1 (6 bases). The CDR3 runs to 13 residues. Trimming removed 2 bases from V and 4 bases from J, with 8 bases in between. Germline CDR1 MNHEY, CDR2 SVGAGI.

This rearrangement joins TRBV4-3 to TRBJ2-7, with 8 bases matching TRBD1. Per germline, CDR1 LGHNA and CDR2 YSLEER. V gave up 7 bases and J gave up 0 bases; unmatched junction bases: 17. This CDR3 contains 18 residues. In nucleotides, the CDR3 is TGCGCCAGCACCGACCTCAGAGGGACAGGTAGAATCTCCTACGAGCAGTACTTC. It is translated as CASTDLRGTGRISYEQYF.

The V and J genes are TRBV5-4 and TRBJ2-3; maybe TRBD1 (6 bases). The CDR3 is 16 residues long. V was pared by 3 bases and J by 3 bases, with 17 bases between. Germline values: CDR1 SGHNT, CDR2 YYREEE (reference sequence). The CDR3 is CASSSTLGAVTDTQYF. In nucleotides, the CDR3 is TGTGCCAGCAGCTCGACCTTGGGGGCTGTGACAGATACGCAGTATTTT.

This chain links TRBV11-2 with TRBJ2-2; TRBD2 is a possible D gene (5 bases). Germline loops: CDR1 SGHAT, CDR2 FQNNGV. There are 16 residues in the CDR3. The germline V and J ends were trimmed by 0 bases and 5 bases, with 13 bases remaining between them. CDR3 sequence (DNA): TGTGCCAGCAGCTTAGATAGCGTTCGAAGGACCGGGGAGCTGTTTTTT. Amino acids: CASSLDSVRRTGELFF.

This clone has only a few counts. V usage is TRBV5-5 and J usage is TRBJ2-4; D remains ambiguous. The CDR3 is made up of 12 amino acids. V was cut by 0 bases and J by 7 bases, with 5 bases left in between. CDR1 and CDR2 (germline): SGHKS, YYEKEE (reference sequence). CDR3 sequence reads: CASSLDGNIQYF. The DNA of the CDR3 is TGTGCCAGCAGCTTGGACGGGAACATTCAGTACTTC.

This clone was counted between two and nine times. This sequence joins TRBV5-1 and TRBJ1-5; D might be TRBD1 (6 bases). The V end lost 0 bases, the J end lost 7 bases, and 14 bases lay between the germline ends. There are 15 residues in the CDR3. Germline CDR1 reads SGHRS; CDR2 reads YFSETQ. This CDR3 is CASSLAGGQFQPQHF. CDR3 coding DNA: TGCGCCAGCAGCTTGGCGGGGGGCCAGTTCCAGCCCCAGCATTTT.

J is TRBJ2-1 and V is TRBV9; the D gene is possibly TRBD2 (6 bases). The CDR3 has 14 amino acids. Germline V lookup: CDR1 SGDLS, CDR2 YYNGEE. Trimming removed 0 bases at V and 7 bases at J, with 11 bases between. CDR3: CASSVEWDSNEQFF. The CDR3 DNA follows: TGTGCCAGCAGCGTAGAGTGGGACTCTAATGAGCAGTTCTTC. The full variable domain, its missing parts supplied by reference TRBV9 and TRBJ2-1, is DSGVTQTPKHLITATGQRVTLRCSPRSGDLSVYWYQQSLDQGLQFLIQYYNGEERAKGNILERFSAQQFPDLHSELNLSSLELGDSALYFCASSVEWDSNEQFFGPGTRLTVL.

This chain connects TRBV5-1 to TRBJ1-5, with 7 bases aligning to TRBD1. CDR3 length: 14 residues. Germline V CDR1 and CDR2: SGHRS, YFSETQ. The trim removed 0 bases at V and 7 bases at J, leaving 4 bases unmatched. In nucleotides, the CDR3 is TGCGCCAGCAGCTTGGAAGGGGGCAGGCAGCCCCAGCATTTT. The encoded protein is CASSLEGGRQPQHF. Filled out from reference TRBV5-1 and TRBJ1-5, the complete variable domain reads KAGVTQTPRYLIKTRGQQVTLSCSPISGHRSVSWYQQTPGQGLQFLFEYFSETQRNKGNFPGRFSGRQFSNSRSEMNVSTLELGDSALYLCASSLEGGRQPQHFGDGTRLSIL.

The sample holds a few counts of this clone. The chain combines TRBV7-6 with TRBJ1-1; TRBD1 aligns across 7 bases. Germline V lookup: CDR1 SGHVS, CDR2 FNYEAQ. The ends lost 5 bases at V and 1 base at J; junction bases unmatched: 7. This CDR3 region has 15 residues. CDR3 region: CASSLLQGPNTEAFF. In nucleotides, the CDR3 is TGTGCCAGCAGCCTCCTACAGGGGCCGAACACTGAAGCTTTCTTT.

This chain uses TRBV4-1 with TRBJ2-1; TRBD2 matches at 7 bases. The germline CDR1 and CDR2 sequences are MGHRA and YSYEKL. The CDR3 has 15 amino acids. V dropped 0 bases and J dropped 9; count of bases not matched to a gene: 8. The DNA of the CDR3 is TGCGCCAGCAGCCAAGAGGGCGTAGCGGGCGGTGAGCAGTTCTTC. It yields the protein CASSQEGVAGGEQFF.

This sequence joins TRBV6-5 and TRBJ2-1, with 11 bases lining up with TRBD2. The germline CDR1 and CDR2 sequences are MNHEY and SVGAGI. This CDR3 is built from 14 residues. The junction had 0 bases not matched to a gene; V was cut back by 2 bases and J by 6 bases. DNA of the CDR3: TGTGCCAGCAGTTACGGGACTAGCGGCAATGAGCAGTTCTTC. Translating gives CASSYGTSGNEQFF.

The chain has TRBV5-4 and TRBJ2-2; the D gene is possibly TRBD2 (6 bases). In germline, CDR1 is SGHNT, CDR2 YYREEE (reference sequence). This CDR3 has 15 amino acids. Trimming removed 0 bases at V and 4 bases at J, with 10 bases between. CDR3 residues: CASSLGGAGTGELFF. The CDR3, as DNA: TGTGCCAGCAGCTTGGGCGGGGCGGGCACCGGGGAGCTGTTTTTT.

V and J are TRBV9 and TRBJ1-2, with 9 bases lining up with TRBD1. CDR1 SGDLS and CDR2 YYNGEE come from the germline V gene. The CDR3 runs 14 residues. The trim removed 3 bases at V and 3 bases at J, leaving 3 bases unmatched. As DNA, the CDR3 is TGTGCCAGCAGCGCCTGGACAGGGGACTATGGCTACACCTTC. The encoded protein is CASSAWTGDYGYTF.

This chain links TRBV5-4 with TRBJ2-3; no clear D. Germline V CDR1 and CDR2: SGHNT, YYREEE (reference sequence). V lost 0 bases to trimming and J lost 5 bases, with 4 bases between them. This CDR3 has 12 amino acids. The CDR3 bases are TGTGCCAGCAGCTTGGACGGAGATACGCAGTATTTT. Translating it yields CASSLDGDTQYF.

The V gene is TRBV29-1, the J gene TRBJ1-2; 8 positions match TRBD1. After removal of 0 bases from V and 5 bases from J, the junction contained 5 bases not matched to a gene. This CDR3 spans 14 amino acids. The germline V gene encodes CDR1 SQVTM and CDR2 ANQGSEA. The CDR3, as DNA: TGCAGCGTTGAAGATCCGCAGGGGGCTTATGGCTACACCTTC. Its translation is CSVEDPQGAYGYTF. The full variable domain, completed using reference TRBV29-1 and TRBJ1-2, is SAVISQKPSRDICQRGTSLTIQCQVDSQVTMMFWYRQQPGQSLTLIATANQGSEATYESGFVIDKFPISRPNLTFSTLTVSNMSPEDSSIYLCSVEDPQGAYGYTFGSGTRLTVV.

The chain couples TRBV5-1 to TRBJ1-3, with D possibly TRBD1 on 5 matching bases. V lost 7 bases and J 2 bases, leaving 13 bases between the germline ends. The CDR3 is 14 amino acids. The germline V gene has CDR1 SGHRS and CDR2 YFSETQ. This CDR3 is CASGAGIAGNTIYF. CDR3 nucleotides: TGCGCCAGCGGGGCAGGGATAGCTGGAAACACCATATATTTT.

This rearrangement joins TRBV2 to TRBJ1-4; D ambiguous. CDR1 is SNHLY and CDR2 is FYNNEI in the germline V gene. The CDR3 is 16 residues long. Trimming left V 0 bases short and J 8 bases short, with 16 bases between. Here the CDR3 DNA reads TGTGCCAGCAGTGAAGCGCTTTCCGGGATGGGGGAAAAACTGTTTTTT. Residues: CASSEALSGMGEKLFF.

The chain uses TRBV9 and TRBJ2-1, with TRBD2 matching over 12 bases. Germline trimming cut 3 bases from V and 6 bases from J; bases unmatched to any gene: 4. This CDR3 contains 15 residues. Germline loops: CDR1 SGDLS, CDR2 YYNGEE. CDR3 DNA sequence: TGTGCCAGCAGCGCGGGACTAGCGGGCAGCAATGAGCAGTTCTTC. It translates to CASSAGLAGSNEQFF.

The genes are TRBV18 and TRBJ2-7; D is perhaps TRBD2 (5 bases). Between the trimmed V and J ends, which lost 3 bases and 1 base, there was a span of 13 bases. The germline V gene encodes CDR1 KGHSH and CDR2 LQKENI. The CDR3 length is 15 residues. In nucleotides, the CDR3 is TGTGCCAGCTCACCGGTGGGGTCGGGATCCTACGAGCAGTACTTC. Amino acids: CASSPVGSGSYEQYF.

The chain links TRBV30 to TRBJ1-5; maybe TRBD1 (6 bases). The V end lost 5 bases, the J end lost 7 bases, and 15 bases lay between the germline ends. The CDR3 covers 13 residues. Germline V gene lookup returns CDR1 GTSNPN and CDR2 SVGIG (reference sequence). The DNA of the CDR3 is TGTGCCTGGGCATTGAAGGGACACCAGCCCCAGCATTTT. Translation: CAWALKGHQPQHF.

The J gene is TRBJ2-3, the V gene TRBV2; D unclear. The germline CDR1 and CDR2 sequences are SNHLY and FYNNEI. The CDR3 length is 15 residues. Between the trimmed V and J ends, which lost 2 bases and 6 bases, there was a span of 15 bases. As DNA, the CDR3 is TGTGCCAGCAGTGAAATAGCATCCGGGTCGGATACGCAGTATTTT. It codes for CASSEIASGSDTQYF.

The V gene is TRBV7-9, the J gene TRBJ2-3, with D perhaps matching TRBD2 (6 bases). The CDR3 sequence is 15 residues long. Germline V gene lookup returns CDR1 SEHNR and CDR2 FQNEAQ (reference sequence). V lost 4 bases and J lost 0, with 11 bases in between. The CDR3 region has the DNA TGTGCCAGCAGCTCCACGGACTATAGCACAGATACGCAGTATTTT. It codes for CASSSTDYSTDTQYF.

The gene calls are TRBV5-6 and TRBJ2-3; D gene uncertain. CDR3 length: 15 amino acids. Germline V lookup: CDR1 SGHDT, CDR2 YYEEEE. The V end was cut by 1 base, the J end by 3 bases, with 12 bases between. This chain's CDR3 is CASSLLRLSTDTQYF. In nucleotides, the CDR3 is TGTGCCAGCAGCTTGCTGCGGCTCTCAACAGATACGCAGTATTTT.